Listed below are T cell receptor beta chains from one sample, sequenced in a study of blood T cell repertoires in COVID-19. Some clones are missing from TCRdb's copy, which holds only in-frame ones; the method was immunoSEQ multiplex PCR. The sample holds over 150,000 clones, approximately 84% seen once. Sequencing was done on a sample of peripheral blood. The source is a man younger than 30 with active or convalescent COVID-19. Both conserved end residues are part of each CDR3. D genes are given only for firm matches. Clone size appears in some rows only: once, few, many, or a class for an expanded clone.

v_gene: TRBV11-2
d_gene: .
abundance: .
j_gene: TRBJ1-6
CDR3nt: TGTGCCAGCAGCTTTATATACAGTCATTTACCCTCGGATAATTCACCCCTCCACTTT
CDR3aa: CASSFIYSHLPSDNSPLHF

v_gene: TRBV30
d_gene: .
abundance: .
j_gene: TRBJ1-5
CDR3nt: TGTGCCTGGAGTGGGGAGGGGGGAGGTAATCAGCCCCAGCATTTT
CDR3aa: CAWSGEGGGNQPQHF

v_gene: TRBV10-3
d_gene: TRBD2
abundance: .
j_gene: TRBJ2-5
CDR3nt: TGTGCCATCAGTGGAGGAGCGGGGGGGCAAGAGACCCAGTACTTC
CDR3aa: CAISGGAGGQETQYF

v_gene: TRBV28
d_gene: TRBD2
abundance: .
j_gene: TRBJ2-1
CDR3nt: TGTGCCAGCATAGCGGGAAGCTCCTACAATGAGCAGTTCTTC
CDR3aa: CASIAGSSYNEQFF

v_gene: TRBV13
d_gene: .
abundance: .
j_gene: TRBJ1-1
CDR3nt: TGTGCCAGCAGCCCAGACCGGCGACGGGACACTGAAGCTTTCTTT
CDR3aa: CASSPDRRRDTEAFF

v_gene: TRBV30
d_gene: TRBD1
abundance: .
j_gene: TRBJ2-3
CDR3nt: TGTGCCTGGAGACCAGAGGGGGCGAGGGTGGGATCAAAGCCAGATACGCAGTATTTT
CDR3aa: CAWRPEGARVGSKPDTQYF

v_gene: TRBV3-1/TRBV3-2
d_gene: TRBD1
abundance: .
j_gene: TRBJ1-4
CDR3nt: TGTGCCAGCAGCCAAGATCTCGGGACAGGGCGTGAAAAACTGTTTTTT
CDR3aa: CASSQDLGTGREKLFF

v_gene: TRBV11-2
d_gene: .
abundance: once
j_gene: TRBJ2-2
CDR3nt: TGTGCCAGCAGCTTCGCAGGGACTGCCGGGGAGCTGTTTTTT
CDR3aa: CASSFAGTAGELFF

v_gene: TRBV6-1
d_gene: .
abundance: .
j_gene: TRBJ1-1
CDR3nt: TGTGCCAGCAGTGAATTTTTTGGGTGGGCAGGGGAAGGCACTGAAGCTTTCTTT
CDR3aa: CASSEFFGWAGEGTEAFF

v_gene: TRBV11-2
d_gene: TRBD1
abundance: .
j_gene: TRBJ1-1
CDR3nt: TGTGCCAGCAGCCCTAGGGACAGGGGGCGCTTGTACCGATTACTTGAAGCTTTCTTT
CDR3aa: CASSPRDRGRLYRLLEAFF

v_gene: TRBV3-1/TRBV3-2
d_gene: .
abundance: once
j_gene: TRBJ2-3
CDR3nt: TGTGCCAGCAGCCAAGAACGCTCTGGAGCGTTTACAGATACGCAGTATTTT
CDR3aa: CASSQERSGAFTDTQYF

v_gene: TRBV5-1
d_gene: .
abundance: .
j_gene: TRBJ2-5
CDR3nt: TGCGCCAGCAGCTTGGCCGTGGGGCCCCAAGAGACCCAGTACTTC
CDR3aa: CASSLAVGPQETQYF

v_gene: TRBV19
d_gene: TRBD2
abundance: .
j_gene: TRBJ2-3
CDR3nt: TGTGCCAGTCCCACGAGCGGGAGGGCCGGGGATACGCAGTATTTT
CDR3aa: CASPTSGRAGDTQYF

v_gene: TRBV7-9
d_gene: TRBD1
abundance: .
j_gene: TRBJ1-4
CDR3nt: TGTGCCAGCAGCTTCTTCCTCATGGACAGGGGTAATATTAATGAAAAACTGTTTTTT
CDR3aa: CASSFFLMDRGNINEKLFF

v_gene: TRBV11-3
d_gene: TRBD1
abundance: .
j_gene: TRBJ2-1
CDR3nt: TGTGCCAGCAGCCCCGAAGGGGGCCCTTACAATGAGCAGTTCTTC
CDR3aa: CASSPEGGPYNEQFF

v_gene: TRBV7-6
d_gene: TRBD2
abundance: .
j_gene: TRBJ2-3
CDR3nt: TGTGCCAGCAGCACCCGATACGGGCGGGAGTTAAGAGATACGCAGTATTTT
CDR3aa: CASSTRYGRELRDTQYF

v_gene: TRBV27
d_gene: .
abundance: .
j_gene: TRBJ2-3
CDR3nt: TGTGCCAGCAGTTTCTCCCGCAGGGGCACAGATACGCAGTATTTT
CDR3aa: CASSFSRRGTDTQYF

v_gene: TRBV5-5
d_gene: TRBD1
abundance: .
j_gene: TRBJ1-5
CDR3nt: TGTGCCAGCAGCCTCGGGACAGGGGGCAATCAGCCCCAGCATTTT
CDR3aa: CASSLGTGGNQPQHF

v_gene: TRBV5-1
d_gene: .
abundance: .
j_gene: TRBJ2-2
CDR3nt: TGCGCCAGCGGGGCGGGACTCACCGGGGAGCTGTTTTTT
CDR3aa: CASGAGLTGELFF

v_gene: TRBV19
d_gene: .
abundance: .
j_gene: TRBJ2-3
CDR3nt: TGTGCCAGTAGTACAAGACAGGCAGCTACGCAGTATTTT
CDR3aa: CASSTRQAATQYF

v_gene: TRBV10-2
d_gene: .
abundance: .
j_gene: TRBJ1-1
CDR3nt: TGCGCCAGCACGAGGACAGTGAACACTGAAGCTTTCTTT
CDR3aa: CASTRTVNTEAFF

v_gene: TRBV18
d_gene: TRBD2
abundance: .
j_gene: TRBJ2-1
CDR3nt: TGTGCCAGCTCAGCGGGACTAGCGAGCCACAATGAGCAGTTCTTC
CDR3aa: CASSAGLASHNEQFF

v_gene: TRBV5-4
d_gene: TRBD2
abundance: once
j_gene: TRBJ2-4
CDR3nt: TGTGCCAGCAGCCACTTACCGGGAGGGCCGGGGTTTGCCAAAAACATTCAGTACTTC
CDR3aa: CASSHLPGGPGFAKNIQYF

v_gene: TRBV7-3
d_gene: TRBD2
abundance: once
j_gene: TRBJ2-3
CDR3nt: TGTGCCAGCAGCCCAATAGCGGGAGCCGCCTTGAGGGATACGCAGTATTTT
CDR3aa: CASSPIAGAALRDTQYF

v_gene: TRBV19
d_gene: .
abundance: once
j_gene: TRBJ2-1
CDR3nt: TGTGCTACCACTTTCGGGTCCTACAATGAGCAGTTCTTC
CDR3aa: CATTFGSYNEQFF

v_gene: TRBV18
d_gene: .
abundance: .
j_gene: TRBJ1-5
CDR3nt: TGTGCCAGCTCAGCAGAAAGTTCCAATCAGCCCCAGCATTTT
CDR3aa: CASSAESSNQPQHF

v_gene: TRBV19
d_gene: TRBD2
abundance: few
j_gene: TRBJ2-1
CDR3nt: TGTGCCAGTAGGAGAGCGGGAGCCCCCTCCTACAATGAGCAGTTCTTC
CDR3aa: CASRRAGAPSYNEQFF

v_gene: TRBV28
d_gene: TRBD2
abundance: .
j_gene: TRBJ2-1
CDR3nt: TGTGCCAGCAGTTTATGGAGCGGGAGGAGCTACAATGAGCAGTTCTTC
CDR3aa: CASSLWSGRSYNEQFF

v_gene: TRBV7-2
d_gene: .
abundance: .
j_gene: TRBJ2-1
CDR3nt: TGTGCCAGCAGCCCCGCGGGGAGCCTGCGGAATGAGCAGTTCTTC
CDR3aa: CASSPAGSLRNEQFF

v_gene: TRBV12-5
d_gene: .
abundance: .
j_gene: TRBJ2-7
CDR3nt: TGTGCTAGTGGTTTTGTGGGGGCTCCCCCCGAGCAGTACTTC
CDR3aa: CASGFVGAPPEQYF

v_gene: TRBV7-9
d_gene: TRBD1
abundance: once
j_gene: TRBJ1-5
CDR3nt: TGTGCCACGGGGACAGGGAGTGTTAGCAATCAGCCCCAGCATTTT
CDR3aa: CATGTGSVSNQPQHF

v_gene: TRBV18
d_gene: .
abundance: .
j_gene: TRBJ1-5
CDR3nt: TGTGCAAGTGGAGGGAAATCTCAGCCCCAGCATTTT
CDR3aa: CASGGKSQPQHF

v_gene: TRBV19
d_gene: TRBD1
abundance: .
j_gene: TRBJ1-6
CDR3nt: TGTGCCAGTAGGGCGGACAGGTATAATTCACCCCTCCACTTT
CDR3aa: CASRADRYNSPLHF

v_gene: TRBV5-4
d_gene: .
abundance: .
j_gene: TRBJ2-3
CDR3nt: TGTGCCAGCAGCCCGGAGGGGGGGCTGTGGACAGATACGCAGTATTTT
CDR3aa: CASSPEGGLWTDTQYF

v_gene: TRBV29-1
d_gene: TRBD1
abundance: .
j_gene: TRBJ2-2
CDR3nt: TGCAGCGTTCTGGACAGGGAAAGCACCGGGGAGCTGTTTTTT
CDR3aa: CSVLDRESTGELFF

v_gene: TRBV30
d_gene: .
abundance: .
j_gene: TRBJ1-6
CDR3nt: TGTGCCTGGAGTGGCGGAGGCGGCGCAGGTGGTTCACCCCTCCACTTT
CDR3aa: CAWSGGGGAGGSPLHF

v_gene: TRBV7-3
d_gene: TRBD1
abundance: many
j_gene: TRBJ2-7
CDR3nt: TGTGCCAGCAGCTTATGGGCAGGGGGCGAGCAGTACTTC
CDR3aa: CASSLWAGGEQYF

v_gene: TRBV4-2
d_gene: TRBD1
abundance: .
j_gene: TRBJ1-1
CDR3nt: TGTGCCAGCAGCCAAGAAGGCCCTAGACAGGGAATAAAAGCTTTCTTT
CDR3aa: CASSQEGPRQGIKAFF

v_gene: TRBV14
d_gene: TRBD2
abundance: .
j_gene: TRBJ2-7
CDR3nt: TGTGCCAGCAGTGGAGCGGGAGGGCCTAGCTCCTACGAGCAGTACTTC
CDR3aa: CASSGAGGPSSYEQYF

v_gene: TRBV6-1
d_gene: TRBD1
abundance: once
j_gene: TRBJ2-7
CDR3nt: TGTGCCAGCAGTGATCAGGACAGGGGGCGGTACGAGCAGTACTTC
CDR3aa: CASSDQDRGRYEQYF

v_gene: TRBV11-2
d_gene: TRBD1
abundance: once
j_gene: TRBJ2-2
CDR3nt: TGTGCCAGCAGCTTAGTACAGGGGTCTGGGGGTTGGACCGGGGAGCTGTTTTTT
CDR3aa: CASSLVQGSGGWTGELFF

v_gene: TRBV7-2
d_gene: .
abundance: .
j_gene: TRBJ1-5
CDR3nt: TGTGCCAGCAGCTTAGAGGGGTCAGGGTATCAGCCCCAGCATTTT
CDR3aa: CASSLEGSGYQPQHF

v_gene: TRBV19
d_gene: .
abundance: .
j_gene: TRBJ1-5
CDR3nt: TGTGCCAGTAAGGAACAGGGTCTTAGCAATCAGCCCCAGCATTTT
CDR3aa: CASKEQGLSNQPQHF

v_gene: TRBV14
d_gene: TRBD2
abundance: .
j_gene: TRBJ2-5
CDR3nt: TGTGCCAGCAGCCAAAGTTGGGCGGGGGTTTTGTACTTC
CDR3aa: CASSQSWAGVLYF

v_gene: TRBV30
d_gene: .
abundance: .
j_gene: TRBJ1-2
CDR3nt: TGTGCCTGGAGTCGCGACTTATCTGGCTACACCTTC
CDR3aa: CAWSRDLSGYTF

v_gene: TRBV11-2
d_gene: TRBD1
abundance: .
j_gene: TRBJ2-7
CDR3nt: TGTGCCAGCAGCTTAGATAGAATTAGGGCAGGGGGCTTTTACGAGCAGTACTTC
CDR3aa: CASSLDRIRAGGFYEQYF